Presented here are 18 T cell receptor beta chains from one specimen sequenced in a study of CD8+CD57+ T cells in acquired aplastic anemia. It was genomic DNA that served as the template for profiling TCR beta VDJ and CDR3. TCRdb reprocessed the reads with MiXCR, giving one entry per CDR3 protein. Of about 270,000 distinct CDR3 sequences in the sample, around 60% were seen once. The specimen sequenced was sorted CD4+, CD8+, or CD8+CD57+ T cells (not recorded which) from PBMCs. The receptor set was obtained from a human donor with severe aplastic anemia or a healthy control (not recorded which).

As concerns this clonotype: This may arise from a read error, as a much more abundant clone is one base away. CDR3 amino acids: CASSPRDGHEETQFF. The DNA for the CDR3 is TGTGCCAGCTCACCACGGGACGGACATGAAGAGACCCAGTTCTTC. This chain links TRBV18 with TRBJ2-5; D is tentatively TRBD1 or TRBD2 (5 bases each). TRBJ2-1 matches the DNA end more closely, so the J call is doubtful. The CDR3 is 15 residues long. Germline CDR1 is KGHSH and CDR2 is LQKENI.

This clonotype was detected only a few times. The chain employs TRBV18 and TRBJ2-1, with 10 bases identical to TRBD2. The CDR3 is 15 amino acids. Germline-derived CDR1 and CDR2 are KGHSH and LQKENI. The trim removed 2 bases at V and 4 bases at J, leaving 2 bases unmatched. The CDR3 DNA reads as TGTGCCAGCTCACCAGGACTAGCGGAATACAATGAGCAGTTCTTC. It yields the protein CASSPGLAEYNEQFF.

The chain is built from TRBV5-1 and TRBJ2-5; D tentatively reads TRBD1 or TRBD2 (5 bases each). Germline CDR1 reads SGHRS; CDR2 reads YFSETQ. This CDR3 has 14 amino acids. Trimming took off 3 bases at V and 3 bases at J, with 12 bases between the two ends. The CDR3 region is CASSSSGTKETQYF. The DNA of the CDR3 is TGCGCCAGCAGCTCCTCCGGGACCAAAGAGACCCAGTACTTC.

The genes are TRBV7-9 and TRBJ1-1, with TRBD1 identical over 8 bases. V was pared by 7 bases and J by 1 base, with 8 bases of the junction left unmatched. The CDR3 totals 15 residues. Germline CDR1 reads SEHNR; CDR2 reads FQNEAQ (reference sequence). The CDR3 protein is CASISVGQGNTEAFF. The DNA for the CDR3 is TGTGCCAGCATTTCAGTAGGACAGGGGAACACTGAAGCTTTCTTT.

This chain joins TRBV11-1 and TRBJ2-5, with TRBD1 matching over 7 bases. The CDR3 totals 13 residues. V gave up 5 bases and J gave up 1 base; unmatched junction bases: 1. Germline lookup yields CDR1 SGHAT and CDR2 FQDESV (reference sequence). CDR3 bases: TGTGCCAGCAGCCGGGACAGCCAAGAGACCCAGTACTTC. Translation: CASSRDSQETQYF.

The count of this clonotype is one. The genes are TRBV7-2 and TRBJ2-5, with TRBD2 identical over 8 bases. Losses at the gene ends were 5 bases for V and 4 bases for J; bases not matched to a gene: 9. CDR1 and CDR2 from the germline V gene are SGHTA and FQGNSA. The CDR3 runs to 15 residues. The CDR3 region has the DNA TGTGCCAGCAGCACCCTAGGGACTAGGAGAGAGACCCAGTACTTC. Translated, it gives CASSTLGTRRETQYF.

This clonotype turned up a few times. The V and J genes are TRBV7-9 and TRBJ1-2, with a weak D call TRBD1 (5 bases). The germline V and J ends were trimmed by 10 bases and 1 base, with 13 bases remaining between them. CDR1 is SEHNR and CDR2 is FQNEAQ in the germline V gene (reference sequence). The CDR3 covers 13 residues. This CDR3 is CATRQHNNYGYTF. CDR3 nucleotide sequence: TGTGCCACTCGACAGCATAATAACTATGGCTACACCTTC.

The chain has TRBV20-1 and TRBJ1-1; perhaps TRBD1 as D (6 bases). CDR3 length: 13 residues. The V end was cut by 5 bases, the J end by 3 bases, with 13 bases between. Germline loops: CDR1 DFQATT, CDR2 SNEGSKA (reference sequence). This chain's CDR3 is CSALQGGDTEAFF. The CDR3, as DNA: TGCAGTGCTCTACAGGGTGGGGACACTGAAGCTTTCTTT.

J is TRBJ1-1 and V is TRBV12-3 or TRBV12-4; D gene uncertain. Deletions cut 6 bases from V and 4 bases from J, with 18 bases between. The length of the CDR3 is 15 residues. CDR3 amino acids: CASSHVGLRATEAFF. The CDR3 bases are TGTGCCAGCAGCCATGTAGGTTTAAGGGCCACTGAAGCTTTCTTT.

This clonotype was detected ten times or more. The chain uses TRBV30 and TRBJ1-1, with no clear D. The CDR3 covers 11 residues. The germline V gene has CDR1 GTSNPN and CDR2 SVGIG (reference sequence). Trimming left V 1 base short and J 5 bases short, with 5 bases between. In nucleotides, the CDR3 is TGTGCCTGGAGTGCTTTGACTGAAGCTTTCTTT. This encodes CAWSALTEAFF.

This clonotype was recorded at least ten times. V usage is TRBV10-3 and J usage is TRBJ2-5, with 12 bases identical to TRBD1. V trimming: 10 bases; J trimming: 0 bases; junction bases outside the gene matches: 6. Germline-derived CDR1 and CDR2 are ENHRY and SYGVKD. The CDR3 covers 15 residues. The CDR3 coding sequence is TGTGCCACCCGGGACAGGGGGCTTCACCAAGAGACCCAGTACTTC. It translates to CATRDRGLHQETQYF.

The chain is built from TRBV9 and TRBJ2-7, with a possible D match to TRBD2 (6 bases). The CDR3 loop spans 14 amino acids. The germline V and J ends were trimmed by 4 bases and 4 bases, with 15 bases remaining between them. Germline V lookup: CDR1 SGDLS, CDR2 YYNGEE. The CDR3 DNA follows: TGTGCCAGCAGCCCAAGACCGGGAGAGTACGAGCAGTACTTC. It is translated as CASSPRPGEYEQYF.

At least ten counts were recorded for this clonotype. The rearrangement uses TRBV7-3 and TRBJ1-3; D is unresolved. CDR3 length: 17 residues. Trimming left V 0 bases short and J 0 bases short, with 12 bases between. Per germline, CDR1 SGHTA and CDR2 FQGTGA. The CDR3 here is CASSLTSGVDSGNTIYF. The CDR3 coding sequence is TGTGCCAGCAGCTTAACGTCGGGAGTTGACTCTGGAAACACCATATATTTT.

Many counts were recorded for this clonotype. The chain combines TRBV20-1 with TRBJ2-3, with TRBD2 identical over 8 bases. The CDR3 runs 14 residues. CDR1 is DFQATT and CDR2 is SNEGSKA in the germline V gene (reference sequence). The DNA of the CDR3 is TGCAGCAACTCAGCGGGGGCCCTCACAGATACGCAGTATTTT. Protein: CSNSAGALTDTQYF.

This clonotype was detected ten times or more. V is TRBV9 and J is TRBJ2-2; 7 nucleotides line up with TRBD2. This CDR3 comprises 15 residues. V lost 0 bases and J lost 6; bases outside the gene matches: 5. The germline CDR1 and CDR2 sequences are SGDLS and YYNGEE. CDR3 protein: CASSVAVGGAGELFF. CDR3 in DNA: TGTGCCAGCAGCGTAGCGGTGGGGGGGGCCGGGGAGCTGTTTTTT.

This clonotype was found a few times. The chain has TRBV2 and TRBJ2-1; no reliable D call. Trimming removed 7 bases from V and 7 bases from J, with 14 bases in between. The CDR3 loop spans 13 amino acids. Germline assignment: CDR1 SNHLY and CDR2 FYNNEI. CDR3 region: CASTKGMANEQFF. CDR3 sequence (DNA): TGTGCCAGCACCAAAGGAATGGCGAATGAGCAGTTCTTC.

As for this clonotype: The conserved final phenylalanine or tryptophan is absent from the CDR3, which likely points to a read error. This chain connects TRBV6-4 to TRBJ2-7; D unresolved. Germline V CDR1 and CDR2: MRHNA, SNTAGT. V gave up 6 bases and J gave up 6 bases, with 15 bases separating them. CDR3 length: 13 residues. CDR3 loop: CASSSGPVGEQYL. The CDR3 DNA reads TGTGCCAGCAGCTCGGGCCCGGTGGGCGAGCAGTACCTC.

With respect to this clonotype: A much larger clone sits a single nucleotide away, making a read error possible. The chain couples TRBV5-1 to TRBJ2-5; D may be TRBD1 or TRBD2 (6 bases each). Trimming took 4 bases from V and 2 from J, leaving 12 bases between them. This CDR3 comprises 14 residues. The germline V gene has CDR1 SGHRS and CDR2 YFSETQ. The CDR3 sequence is CASSRGLYQETQYF. The CDR3 DNA reads TGCGCCAGCAGCCGGGGGCTGTATCAAGAGACCCAGTACTTC.